A selection of T cell receptor beta chains follows, all from one sample in a study of neurological immune-mediated disorders. TCRdb re-called the 5' RACE reads through MiXCR, storing one row per CDR3 protein. The sample consists of 20,000 or so distinct CDR3 sequences, roughly 14% of them appearing once. Sequenced input: PBMCs. All receptors come from a female donor with HTLV-1-associated myelopathy (HAM/TSP). The CDR3 runs from the conserved cysteine through the conserved F or W. D genes are given only for firm matches. Clone size is shown for a subset of rows, as once, few, many or a class of expanded clone.

j_call,d_call,v_call,clone_size,cdr3_aa,cdr3_nt
TRBJ1-1,NA,TRBV6-1,NA,CTSSEQGGVNTEAFF,TGTACCAGCAGTGAACAAGGGGGGGTGAACACTGAAGCTTTCTTT
TRBJ2-1,NA,TRBV7-6,NA,CASSFTRGGQHNEQFF,TGTGCCAGCAGCTTTACCAGGGGCGGGCAACACAATGAGCAGTTCTTC
TRBJ2-5,NA,TRBV5-1,NA,CASSFYICSASTREETQYF,NA
TRBJ2-1,TRBD2,TRBV20-1,many,CSAKTSGTYNEQFF,TGCAGTGCCAAGACTAGCGGAACCTACAATGAGCAGTTCTTC
TRBJ2-7,NA,TRBV12-3/TRBV12-4,NA,CASSLASLLSISGYEQYF,TGTGCCAGCAGTTTAGCGAGCCTTTTGAGTATTAGCGGCTACGAGCAGTACTTC
TRBJ2-7,TRBD1,TRBV5-1,many,CASSLALGRGLEQYF,TGCGCCAGCAGCTTGGCCTTGGGCAGGGGGCTCGAGCAGTACTTC
TRBJ1-6,NA,TRBV6-5,many,CASTLSGSYNSPLHF,TGTGCCAGCACCCTCAGCGGCTCCTATAATTCACCCCTCCACTTT
TRBJ2-1,TRBD2,TRBV5-1,NA,CASSLASGRSHNEQFF,TGCGCCAGCAGCTTGGCTAGCGGGAGGAGCCACAATGAGCAGTTCTTC
TRBJ2-1,TRBD2,TRBV11-1,NA,CASSRGTSGDNEQFF,TGTGCCAGCAGCCGGGGGACTAGCGGAGACAATGAGCAGTTCTTC
TRBJ1-1,NA,TRBV14,many,CASSQDPGMNTEAFF,TGTGCCAGCAGCCAAGACCCAGGGATGAACACTGAAGCTTTCTTT
TRBJ1-1,NA,TRBV29-1,many,CSVEEVGGTFAEAFF,TGCAGCGTTGAAGAGGTGGGCGGGACATTCGCTGAAGCTTTCTTT
TRBJ2-3,NA,TRBV4-3,once,CASQVTGATDTQYF,TGCGCCAGCCAAGTAACAGGAGCCACAGATACGCAGTATTTT
TRBJ2-1,TRBD2,TRBV12-3/TRBV12-4,many,CASGTSGLYNEQFF,TGTGCCAGCGGGACTAGCGGGTTATACAATGAGCAGTTCTTC
TRBJ1-1,NA,TRBV7-2,many,CASSLQKNTEAFF,TGTGCCAGCAGCTTACAGAAGAACACTGAAGCTTTCTTT
TRBJ2-7,TRBD1,TRBV6-2/TRBV6-3,many,CASSYPTGESYEQYF,TGTGCCAGCAGTTACCCGACAGGGGAGTCCTACGAGCAGTACTTC
TRBJ2-1,TRBD2,TRBV7-6,NA,CASSRSEREEINNEQFF,TGTGCCAGCAGCCGCTCTGAGCGGGAGGAGATCAACAATGAGCAGTTCTTC
TRBJ1-2,NA,TRBV7-9,NA,CASRLGRSNYSYTF,TGTGCCAGCAGATTAGGGCGGTCTAACTATAGCTACACCTTC
TRBJ2-1,NA,TRBV20-1,medium-sized,CSARDPVGNEQFF,TGCAGTGCTAGAGATCCCGTCGGGAATGAGCAGTTCTTC
TRBJ2-2,NA,TRBV24-1,few,CATRDGHTGELFF,TGTGCCACCAGGGACGGACACACCGGGGAGCTGTTTTTT
TRBJ2-3,NA,TRBV12-3/TRBV12-4,many,CASSLRATDTQYF,TGTGCCAGCAGCCTTAGGGCGACAGATACGCAGTATTTT
TRBJ1-2,TRBD1,TRBV7-2,NA,CAGSLVGTGAYGYTF,TGTGCCGGCAGCTTAGTGGGGACAGGGGCCTATGGCTACACCTTC
TRBJ2-7,NA,TRBV6-5,many,CASSRSAPISYEQYF,TGTGCCAGCAGCCGCTCGGCACCTATCTCCTACGAGCAGTACTTC
TRBJ1-2,NA,TRBV19,many,CASSMMAANYGYTF,TGTGCCAGTAGTATGATGGCAGCCAACTATGGCTACACCTTC
TRBJ2-2,NA,TRBV5-1,NA,CASYRLEGTGELFF,TGCGCCAGCTACCGACTAGAAGGAACCGGGGAGCTGTTTTTT
TRBJ2-3,TRBD2,TRBV7-3,many,CASSATSGSSDTQYF,TGTGCCAGCAGCGCAACTAGCGGGAGTTCAGATACGCAGTATTTT
TRBJ2-1,NA,TRBV5-1,once,CASSEGQNNEQFF,TGCGCCAGCAGCGAGGGACAAAACAATGAGCAGTTCTTC
TRBJ2-3,NA,TRBV6-5,many,CASTQRVWGRNTQYF,TGTGCCAGCACCCAACGGGTTTGGGGGAGAAATACGCAGTATTTT
TRBJ1-5,NA,TRBV19,many,CASSTPPNQPQHF,TGTGCCAGTAGTACCCCCCCTAATCAGCCCCAGCATTTT
TRBJ2-5,NA,TRBV5-6,many,CASSLGVRQQETQYF,TGTGCCAGCAGCTTGGGGGTGAGGCAGCAAGAGACCCAGTACTTC